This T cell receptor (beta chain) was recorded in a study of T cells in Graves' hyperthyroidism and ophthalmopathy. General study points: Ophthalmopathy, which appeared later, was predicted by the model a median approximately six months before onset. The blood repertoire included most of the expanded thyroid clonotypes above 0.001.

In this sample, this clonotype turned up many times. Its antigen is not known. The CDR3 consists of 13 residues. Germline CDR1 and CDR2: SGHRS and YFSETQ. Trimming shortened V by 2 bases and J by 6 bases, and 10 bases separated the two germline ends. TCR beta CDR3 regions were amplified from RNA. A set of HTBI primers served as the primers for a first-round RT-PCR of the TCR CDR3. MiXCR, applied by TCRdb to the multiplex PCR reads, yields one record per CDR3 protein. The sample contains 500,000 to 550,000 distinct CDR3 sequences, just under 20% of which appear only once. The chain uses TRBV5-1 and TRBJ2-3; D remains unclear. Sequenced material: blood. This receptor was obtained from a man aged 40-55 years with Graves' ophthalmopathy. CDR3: CASSFSLVDTQYF. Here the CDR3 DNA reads TGCGCCAGCAGCTTCAGCCTGGTCGATACGCAGTATTTT.